Listed below are T cell receptor beta chains from one sample, sequenced in a study of cytomegalovirus exposure and HLA in healthy donors. The repertoire was sequenced with immunoSEQ multiplex PCR; TCRdb's copy has only in-frame clones and lacks some. Here the sample spans fewer than 200,000 clones, 87% being singletons. The material sequenced was PBMCs. The receptors originated from a girl younger than two in good health and CMV-seronegative. CDR3s include the opening cysteine and the closing phenylalanine or tryptophan. The D gene is left open where the match is weak. For some rows the clone size is stated as once, few or many, or as a class when expanded; others skip it.

V gene	clone size	J gene	D gene	CDR3 protein	CDR3 DNA
TRBV5-4	-	TRBJ2-1	-	CASSRDSPGEQFF	TGTGCCAGCAGCCGGGACTCCCCAGGCGAGCAGTTCTTC
TRBV4-1	once	TRBJ2-1	TRBD2	CASSQDVPSGGMSNHQFF	TGCGCCAGCAGCCAAGATGTGCCCAGCGGGGGAATGAGTAATCATCAGTTCTTC
TRBV5-1	-	TRBJ2-3	TRBD1	CASSKTRGLGPDTQYF	TGCGCCAGCAGCAAGACCAGGGGGCTGGGGCCAGATACGCAGTATTTT
TRBV4-1	-	TRBJ2-7	-	CASSPGSYEQYF	TGCGCCAGCAGCCCGGGCTCCTACGAGCAGTACTTC
TRBV19	-	TRBJ2-1	-	CASSSYNEQFF	TGTGCCAGTAGTTCTTACAATGAGCAGTTCTTC
TRBV28	-	TRBJ2-1	TRBD2	CASSSLAGVFGNEQFF	TGTGCCAGCAGTTCCCTAGCGGGAGTGTTCGGTAATGAGCAGTTCTTC
TRBV10-3	-	TRBJ1-2	TRBD1	CAISRDRYNYGYTF	TGTGCCATCAGTCGGGACAGGTATAACTATGGCTACACCTTC
TRBV28	-	TRBJ1-5	TRBD1	CASSLYPQGASNQPQHF	TGTGCCAGCAGTTTATATCCACAGGGGGCGAGCAATCAGCCCCAGCATTTT
TRBV5-4	-	TRBJ2-1	TRBD2	CASEVAGDWNEQFF	TGTGCCAGCGAGGTAGCGGGGGACTGGAATGAGCAGTTCTTC
TRBV7-8	-	TRBJ1-5	-	CASSLRQRNQPQHF	TGTGCCAGCAGCCTTAGACAGAGAAATCAGCCCCAGCATTTT
TRBV4-1	-	TRBJ1-3	-	CASSQPAGSSGNTIYF	TGCGCCAGCAGCCAACCGGCAGGAAGCTCTGGAAACACCATATATTTT
TRBV28	-	TRBJ1-4	-	CASSDRVFNEKLFF	TGTGCCAGCAGTGATAGAGTTTTTAATGAAAAACTGTTTTTT
TRBV9	-	TRBJ1-4	-	CASSGENEKLFF	TGTGCCAGCAGCGGAGAAAATGAAAAACTGTTTTTT
TRBV5-1	-	TRBJ2-1	TRBD2	CASSLASGRGNEQFF	TGCGCCAGCAGCTTGGCTAGCGGGAGGGGGAATGAGCAGTTCTTC
TRBV6-1	-	TRBJ2-3	TRBD1	CASSVNRGVDTQYF	TGTGCCAGCAGTGTCAACAGGGGGGTGGATACGCAGTATTTT
TRBV27	-	TRBJ2-1	-	CASSLLSGGDRVDEQFF	TGTGCCAGCAGTTTATTAAGCGGGGGGGACAGGGTCGATGAGCAGTTCTTC
TRBV7-2	once	TRBJ2-7	TRBD2	CASSLEGSGAYEQYF	TGTGCCAGCAGCTTAGAGGGGAGCGGGGCCTACGAGCAGTACTTC
TRBV11-2	-	TRBJ2-3	TRBD2	CASSNSGRRFTDTQYF	TGTGCCAGCAGCAATAGCGGGAGGAGATTCACAGATACGCAGTATTTT
TRBV7-9	-	TRBJ2-1	TRBD2	CASSLRRGTSSNEQFF	TGTGCCAGCAGCTTAAGGAGAGGGACTAGCAGCAATGAGCAGTTCTTC
TRBV28	-	TRBJ2-5	-	CASSLGLELETQYF	TGTGCCAGCAGTTTGGGGCTAGAACTAGAGACCCAGTACTTC
TRBV27	few	TRBJ1-5	TRBD1	CASSWGPTGRPQHF	TGTGCCAGCAGTTGGGGTCCGACAGGGAGGCCCCAGCATTTT
TRBV9	-	TRBJ2-1	-	CASSVQGGEQFF	TGTGCCAGCAGTGTCCAGGGGGGTGAGCAGTTCTTC
TRBV6-6	-	TRBJ1-5	-	CASNTGEQPQHF	TGTGCCAGCAATACAGGAGAACAGCCCCAGCATTTT
TRBV19	once	TRBJ2-1	-	CASSDWGGEQFF	TGTGCCAGTAGTGATTGGGGAGGTGAGCAGTTCTTC
TRBV6-5	-	TRBJ2-7	-	CASSVTGYEQYF	TGTGCCAGCAGTGTGACAGGCTACGAGCAGTACTTC
TRBV5-4	-	TRBJ2-7	-	CASSLVTQANEQYF	TGTGCCAGCAGCTTGGTCACCCAGGCTAACGAGCAGTACTTC
TRBV9	-	TRBJ2-7	-	CASSVGVGVYEQYF	TGTGCCAGCAGCGTTGGGGTAGGGGTCTACGAGCAGTACTTC
TRBV5-8	-	TRBJ2-3	-	CASRPGTFTDTQYF	TGTGCCAGCAGACCCGGGACTTTCACAGATACGCAGTATTTT
TRBV30	-	TRBJ2-1	-	CAWAAGSFGNEQFF	TGTGCCTGGGCGGCGGGGAGCTTTGGAAATGAGCAGTTCTTC
TRBV4-1	once	TRBJ2-7	TRBD2	CASSQEGGAGASYEQYF	TGCGCCAGCAGCCAAGAAGGAGGAGCGGGAGCGTCCTACGAGCAGTACTTC
TRBV7-9	-	TRBJ1-2	TRBD1	CASSLGDRAYGYTF	TGTGCCAGCAGCTTAGGCGACAGGGCCTATGGCTACACCTTC
TRBV9	-	TRBJ2-3	-	CASSSSGLTDTQYF	TGTGCCAGCAGCTCCTCGGGACTCACAGATACGCAGTATTTT
TRBV27	-	TRBJ1-6	TRBD1	CASSRRLTGGNSPLHF	TGTGCCAGCAGTCGCCGCCTGACAGGGGGTAATTCACCCCTCCACTTT
TRBV7-8	-	TRBJ2-7	-	CASSLQYRPIETGYKQYF	TGTGCCAGCAGCTTACAATACCGGCCTATTGAGACTGGCTACAAGCAGTACTTC
TRBV7-9	-	TRBJ1-1	-	CASSLAAANTEAFF	TGTGCCAGCAGCTTAGCGGCGGCGAACACTGAAGCTTTCTTT
TRBV6-1	-	TRBJ2-1	-	CASSPEAYNEQFF	TGTGCCAGCAGTCCAGAAGCCTACAATGAGCAGTTCTTC
TRBV7-9	-	TRBJ2-2	-	CASSLVGGIPGELFF	TGTGCCAGCAGCTTAGTAGGGGGTATTCCCGGGGAGCTGTTTTTT
TRBV7-9	-	TRBJ1-2	-	CASSEGYGYGYTF	TGTGCCAGCAGCGAGGGTTACGGGTATGGCTACACCTTC
TRBV4-2	-	TRBJ2-7	TRBD2	CASSQGLAGYEQYF	TGTGCCAGCAGCCAGGGACTAGCGGGCTACGAGCAGTACTTC
TRBV5-1	-	TRBJ1-6	TRBD1	CASSWSGQAENSPLHF	TGCGCCAGCAGCTGGTCGGGACAGGCCGAAAATTCACCCCTCCACTTT
TRBV10-3	-	TRBJ2-3	TRBD2	CAIGLGAGSTDTQYF	TGTGCCATCGGGCTAGGAGCGGGGAGCACAGATACGCAGTATTTT
TRBV27	-	TRBJ1-2	-	CASSKSRNYGYTF	TGTGCCAGCAGTAAAAGCAGGAACTATGGCTACACCTTC
TRBV4-2	once	TRBJ1-1	-	CASSQGFGGDTEAFF	TGTGCCAGCAGCCAAGGGTTCGGCGGGGACACTGAAGCTTTCTTT
TRBV7-3	once	TRBJ2-1	TRBD1	CASSLPLSDRGIYNEQFF	TGTGCCAGCAGCTTACCCCTCTCCGACAGGGGTATCTACAATGAGCAGTTCTTC
TRBV7-9	-	TRBJ2-7	TRBD1	CASSFETGALEQYF	TGTGCCAGCAGCTTTGAGACAGGGGCCCTCGAGCAGTACTTC
TRBV11-1	-	TRBJ2-7	TRBD2	CASSSRTSRYEQYF	TGTGCCAGCAGCTCGCGGACTAGTCGCTACGAGCAGTACTTC
TRBV27	-	TRBJ1-6	TRBD1	CASSLRDRNNSPLHF	TGTGCCAGCAGTTTAAGGGACAGAAATAATTCACCTCTCCACTTT
TRBV7-2	-	TRBJ1-2	-	CASSLDSRSYGYTF	TGTGCCAGCAGCCTGGACAGTAGAAGCTATGGCTACACCTTC
TRBV20-1	few	TRBJ2-5	TRBD2	CSGRGQETQYF	TGCAGTGGGCGGGGGCAAGAGACCCAGTACTTC
TRBV4-3	once	TRBJ1-2	-	CASSQDFKENYGYTF	TGCGCCAGCAGCCAAGATTTTAAGGAGAACTATGGCTACACCTTC